This paragraph covers one T cell receptor beta chain sequence. Antigen unknown. With 0 bases removed from V and 6 bases from J, the gap between germline ends came to 11 bases. The CDR3 consists of 13 residues. The germline CDR1 and CDR2 sequences are DFQATT and SNEGSKA (reference sequence). This sample stems from a study of identical twins. The donors were all healthy and Caucasian. TCRdb redid the calling of the 5' RACE reads with MiXCR, one entry per CDR3 protein. The sample lists fewer than 350,000 distinct CDR3 sequences, 8% to 9% occurring once. Regarding the study as a whole: Out-of-frame alpha sequences that twins shared showed excess low generation probability. Out-of-frame TCR alpha sharing observed in monozygotic twins exceeded model estimates.

This sample also appeared in a second study, on yellow fever vaccine responses in identical twins.

The sequence derives from a woman aged 18-29 years in good health. Sequencing was done on a sample of memory (CD45RO+) T cells sorted from blood. The V gene is TRBV20-1, the J gene TRBJ1-2; perhaps TRBD1 as D (5 bases). CDR3 DNA: TGCAGTGCTAGAGATCCGACAGCACATGGCTACACCTTC. As protein: CSARDPTAHGYTF.